These 25 T cell receptor beta chains came from one sample sequenced in a study of cytomegalovirus exposure and HLA in healthy donors. The PCR employed 60 Vbeta primers together with 13 Jbeta primers. TCRdb's copy holds only in-frame clones and misses some; the assay was immunoSEQ multiplex PCR. The sample carries some 95,000 clones, around four fifths recorded once. The source material was PBMCs. Receptors were obtained from a man aged 45-65 years in good health and CMV-seropositive.

The chain employs TRBV4-1 and TRBJ1-2; 7 bases line up with TRBD1. Trimming took 0 bases from V and 4 from J; bases not matched to a gene: 14. This CDR3 spans 18 amino acids. Germline CDR1 and CDR2: MGHRA and YSYEKL. Here the CDR3 DNA reads TGCGCCAGCAGCCAAGAAAGAATTGGGACAGTTGGTAGCTATGGCTACACCTTC. It encodes CASSQERIGTVGSYGYTF.

V usage is TRBV18 and J usage is TRBJ2-2, with unresolved D. From germline, CDR1 is KGHSH and CDR2 LQKENI. Trimming shortened V by 3 bases and J by 2 bases, and 7 bases separated the two germline ends. This CDR3 comprises 14 residues. The CDR3 spells CASSPYSNTGELFF. The CDR3 DNA is TGTGCCAGCTCACCCTACAGTAACACCGGGGAGCTGTTTTTT.

The CDR3, as DNA: TGTGCCAGCAGCCAATCTTCAGGGGGCCTGTCCGAGCAGTACTTC. Its protein is CASSQSSGGLSEQYF. The V gene is TRBV16, the J gene TRBJ2-7; 8 nucleotides align to TRBD1. The trim removed 0 bases at V and 6 bases at J, leaving 7 bases unmatched. Germline V gene sequence: CDR1 KGHSY, CDR2 FQNENV. The CDR3 is 15 amino acids.

The CDR3 spells CASSGGGSYEQYF. As DNA, the CDR3 is TGTGCCAGCAGCGGGGGGGGGTCCTACGAGCAGTACTTC. The V and J genes are TRBV7-4 and TRBJ2-7; 7 positions match TRBD2. The CDR3 is 13 amino acids. The J segment lost 1 base and the V segment lost 5 bases, leaving 2 bases of the junction unmatched. Germline V gives CDR1 SGHVT, CDR2 SQSDAQ.

In this sample, this clone turned up a few times. Germline is not matched at one junction end, which may reflect a read error. The chain joins TRBV19 to TRBJ1-5; TRBD1 might be the D (6 bases). The CDR3 has 19 residues. Germline V gene data show CDR1 as LNHDA and CDR2 as SQIVND (reference sequence). As DNA, the CDR3 is TGTGCCAGTAGTATCCCTTGGGGCGATCTTGGGGGCAGCAATCAGCCCCAGAATTTT. This gives the protein CASSIPWGDLGGSNQPQNF.

V usage is TRBV6-5 and J usage is TRBJ1-5; 9 bases map to TRBD1. CDR1 is MNHEY and CDR2 is SVGAGI in the germline V gene. The CDR3 is 15 amino acids. V was pared by 0 bases and J by 7 bases, with 4 bases of the junction left unmatched. CDR3 sequence: CASSYSITGGQPQHF. In DNA form, the CDR3 reads TGTGCCAGCAGTTACTCGATTACAGGGGGCCAGCCCCAGCATTTT.

The rearrangement joins TRBV5-6 to TRBJ2-5; tentative D call: TRBD1 (5 bases). The J call may not be correct, given that the DNA end is closer to TRBJ2-7. CDR1 SGHDT and CDR2 YYEEEE come from the germline V gene. The CDR3 spans 14 residues. The CDR3 DNA reads as TGTGCCAGCAGCTTGGGACAGATCCCTTACGAGCAGTACTTC. It yields the protein CASSLGQIPYEQYF.

The V gene is TRBV4-1, the J gene TRBJ1-5; 8 bases are shared with TRBD1. Germline V gene sequence: CDR1 MGHRA, CDR2 YSYEKL. V lost 4 bases to trimming and J lost 7 bases; unmatched junction nucleotides: 12. The CDR3 extends over 16 amino acids. CDR3 region: CASSPLGTGSSQPQHF. CDR3 nucleotides: TGCGCCAGCAGCCCCCTCGGGACAGGTTCCTCCCAGCCCCAGCATTTT.

The chain carries TRBV7-9 and TRBJ1-2, with TRBD1 matching over 9 bases. The CDR3 sequence is 15 residues long. V lost 2 bases and J lost 4; bases outside the gene matches: 5. From germline, CDR1 is SEHNR and CDR2 FQNEAQ (reference sequence). The CDR3 DNA reads as TGTGCCAGCAGCTTATGGGACAGGGACGTCTATGGCTACACCTTC. It yields the protein CASSLWDRDVYGYTF.

The chain carries TRBV7-2 and TRBJ1-1; D gene uncertain. Germline V lookup: CDR1 SGHTA, CDR2 FQGNSA. The CDR3 consists of 14 residues. V lost 2 bases to trimming and J lost 1 base, with 8 bases between them. CDR3 bases: TGTGCCAGCAGCTTAAGACTCACGAACACTGAAGCTTTCTTT. Protein sequence: CASSLRLTNTEAFF.

The rearrangement uses TRBV29-1 and TRBJ2-1, with a possible D match to TRBD1 (6 bases). The CDR3 contains 14 residues. CDR1 is SQVTM, CDR2 ANQGSEA, per germline. Between the trimmed V and J ends, which lost 6 bases and 3 bases, there was a span of 15 bases. CDR3 sequence (DNA): TGCAGCGTAGCCTTTGGACAGAACTACAATGAGCAGTTCTTC. Its translation is CSVAFGQNYNEQFF.

This rearrangement joins TRBV5-1 to TRBJ2-1; 11 bases map to TRBD2. J lost 11 bases, V lost 4 bases, and 14 bases had no gene match. CDR1 is SGHRS and CDR2 is YFSETQ in the germline V gene. This CDR3 is 16 amino acids long. DNA of the CDR3: TGCGCCAGCAGCGTACTAGCGGGGGTCGACTCCGGGAAGCAGTTCTTC. Residues: CASSVLAGVDSGKQFF. Full variable domain (outside the CDR3, taken from reference TRBV5-1 and TRBJ2-1): KAGVTQTPRYLIKTRGQQVTLSCSPISGHRSVSWYQQTPGQGLQFLFEYFSETQRNKGNFPGRFSGRQFSNSRSEMNVSTLELGDSALYLCASSVLAGVDSGKQFFGPGTRLTVL.

Comments on this clone: Relative to the germline gene, one junction end is altered; a read error may explain this. The gene calls are TRBV28 and TRBJ1-1, with unresolved D. From germline, CDR1 is MDHEN and CDR2 SYDVKM. The CDR3 spans 13 residues. In DNA, the CDR3 is TGTGCCAGCAGTTTGCGACCGAACAGTGAAGCTTTCTTT. Translated, it gives CASSLRPNSEAFF.

This rearrangement joins TRBV29-1 to TRBJ1-2; 7 positions agree with TRBD1. The CDR3 extends over 11 amino acids. The junction had 6 bases not matched to a gene; V was cut back by 6 bases and J by 8 bases. Germline V gives CDR1 SQVTM, CDR2 ANQGSEA. As DNA, the CDR3 is TGCAGCGTCGCCACAGGGGACGGCTACACCTTC. This gives the protein CSVATGDGYTF.

The chain links TRBV5-5 to TRBJ1-1; D call uncertain. Germline V gives CDR1 SGHKS, CDR2 YYEKEE (reference sequence). Trimming pared 2 bases from V and 5 bases from J, leaving 10 bases between. The CDR3 has 13 residues. The CDR3 DNA is TGTGCCAGCAGCTTCAACGGAGAAACTGAAGCTTTCTTT. Protein product: CASSFNGETEAFF.

This clone was recorded a few times. This sequence joins TRBV28 and TRBJ2-4; 7 bases align to TRBD1. Unmatched junction bases numbered 15, after V lost 5 bases and J lost 8 bases. Looked up from germline, CDR1 is MDHEN and CDR2 is SYDVKM. CDR3 length: 16 residues. This chain's CDR3 is CASSGVGGLRKDIQYF. The CDR3 nucleotides are TGTGCCAGCAGTGGTGTAGGGGGCCTACGAAAGGACATTCAGTACTTC.

The J gene is TRBJ2-1, the V gene TRBV6-1; 9 nucleotides align to TRBD1. CDR1 and CDR2 from the germline V gene are MNHNS and SASEGT. This CDR3 has 15 amino acids. The J segment lost 2 bases and the V segment lost 8 bases, leaving 7 bases of the junction unmatched. DNA of the CDR3: TGTGCCAGCGTACCGGGACAGGGACCCTACAATGAGCAGTTCTTC. Protein: CASVPGQGPYNEQFF.

This chain connects TRBV2 to TRBJ2-3; TRBD1 matches 9 bases. The CDR3 consists of 13 residues. J gave up 6 bases and V 7 bases, and 5 bases lay outside the gene matches. Germline V gene sequence: CDR1 SNHLY, CDR2 FYNNEI. CDR3 nucleotide sequence: TGTGCCAGCAACAGGGGGCAAGTGGATACGCAGTATTTT. Amino acid sequence: CASNRGQVDTQYF.

This chain links TRBV2 with TRBJ1-1; tentatively, D is TRBD1 (6 bases). There are 13 residues in the CDR3. CDR1 and CDR2 (germline): SNHLY, FYNNEI. V lost 10 bases, J lost 0 bases, and 12 bases lay in between. CDR3 coding DNA: TGTGCCAAGACGGACAGAGTGAACACTGAAGCTTTCTTT. This sequence encodes CAKTDRVNTEAFF.

In regard to this clone: Sequence at one end of the junction differs from germline and may be a read error. This chain uses TRBV6-1 with TRBJ1-2; 7 bases are a match to TRBD1. Germline V gives CDR1 MNHNS, CDR2 SASEGT. The CDR3 sequence is 14 residues long. In DNA, the CDR3 is TGTGCCAGCAGGAGGGACAGAGTTAACTATGGCTACCCCTTC. Translated, it gives CASRRDRVNYGYPF.

The chain combines TRBV29-1 with TRBJ2-7; 8 positions agree with TRBD1. After removal of 4 bases from V and 0 bases from J, the junction contained 2 bases not matched to a gene. The CDR3 spans 13 residues. Germline V gene sequence: CDR1 SQVTM, CDR2 ANQGSEA. CDR3 residues: CSVGDRSSYEQYF. The DNA of the CDR3 is TGCAGCGTTGGGGACAGGAGCTCCTACGAGCAGTACTTC.

The chain is built from TRBV21-1 and TRBJ1-1; the D call TRBD1 from the table was never checked on the DNA. TRBV21-1 is classified as a pseudogene. This CDR3 contains 13 residues. This chain's CDR3 is CASSYRGSGEAFF. CDR3 sequence (DNA): TGTGCCAGCAGCTACAGGGGCTCTGGTGAAGCTTTCTTT.

The chain couples TRBV6-1 to TRBJ2-1, with TRBD2 matching over 10 bases. This CDR3 contains 15 residues. Germline assignment: CDR1 MNHNS and CDR2 SASEGT. The V segment lost 1 base and the J segment 8 bases; nucleotides outside the gene matches: 5. In DNA, the CDR3 is TGTGCCAGCAGTGAAGGAACTAGCGGGGCCGATGAGCAGTTCTTC. Protein sequence: CASSEGTSGADEQFF.

The rearrangement joins TRBV5-6 to TRBJ2-7; TRBD2 aligns across 13 bases. CDR3 length: 16 residues. Trimming at V came to 1 base and at J to 1 base, leaving 2 bases not matched to a gene. Germline V gives CDR1 SGHDT, CDR2 YYEEEE. The CDR3 loop reads CASSLRTSGGSYEQYF. The CDR3 DNA is TGTGCCAGCAGCTTGCGGACTAGCGGGGGATCCTACGAGCAGTACTTC.

This clone was seen a handful of times. V is TRBV28 and J is TRBJ1-1, with no clear D. Trimming cost V 2 bases and J 3 bases, with 10 bases left between them. This CDR3 comprises 14 residues. Per the germline V gene, CDR1 is MDHEN and CDR2 is SYDVKM. The CDR3 DNA is TGTGCCAGCAGTTTAGTGTCCGCGGACACTGAAGCTTTCTTT. Translated, it gives CASSLVSADTEAFF. Full variable domain (missing parts from reference TRBV28 and TRBJ1-1): DVKVTQSSRYLVKRTGEKVFLECVQDMDHENMFWYRQDPGLGLRLIYFSYDVKMKEKGDIPEGYSVSREKKERFSLILESASTNQTSMYLCASSLVSADTEAFFGQGTRLTVV.